Listed below are T cell receptor beta chains from one sample, sequenced in a study of blood T cell repertoires in COVID-19. Clones were sequenced by immunoSEQ multiplex PCR, and TCRdb holds only the in-frame ones, with some missing. Counted here are roughly 22,000 clones, under 95% occurring once; the ten biggest clones make up 32%. The specimen sequenced was peripheral blood. The origin of the receptors is a man aged 70 or older with active COVID-19. The CDR3 runs from the conserved cysteine through the conserved F or W. A D gene is named only where the DNA matches it firmly. Clone size is not always given. Where it is, it says once, few, many or a class for expanded clones.

j_call: TRBJ1-6
v_call: TRBV10-3
d_call: TRBD1
clone_size: NA
cdr3_aa: CAVGQGGNSPLHF
cdr3_nt: TGTGCCGTCGGACAGGGAGGAAATTCACCCCTCCACTTT

j_call: TRBJ2-3
v_call: TRBV11-2
d_call: TRBD2
clone_size: once
cdr3_aa: CASSLTSGVGTDTQYF
cdr3_nt: TGTGCCAGCAGCTTAACTAGCGGGGTTGGCACAGATACGCAGTATTTT

j_call: TRBJ1-1
v_call: TRBV5-1
d_call: TRBD1
clone_size: NA
cdr3_aa: CASSSLGGGHYNTEAFF
cdr3_nt: TGCGCCAGCAGCTCCCTAGGAGGGGGCCACTATAACACTGAAGCTTTCTTT

j_call: TRBJ2-2
v_call: TRBV6-5
d_call: TRBD1
clone_size: NA
cdr3_aa: CASRPGTGGRELFF
cdr3_nt: TGTGCCAGCAGACCCGGGACAGGGGGCCGGGAGCTGTTTTTT

j_call: TRBJ1-2
v_call: TRBV5-1
d_call: NA
clone_size: NA
cdr3_aa: CASSFGSGLGGSNYGYTF
cdr3_nt: TGCGCCAGCAGCTTTGGGAGCGGATTGGGGGGGTCTAACTATGGCTACACCTTC

j_call: TRBJ2-1
v_call: TRBV6-2/TRBV6-3
d_call: NA
clone_size: NA
cdr3_aa: CASSSSVQSYNEQFF
cdr3_nt: TGTGCCAGCAGTTCTAGCGTACAATCCTACAATGAGCAGTTCTTC

j_call: TRBJ1-3
v_call: TRBV5-8
d_call: NA
clone_size: NA
cdr3_aa: CASSLLSGRRAIYF
cdr3_nt: TGTGCCAGCAGCTTGTTGTCCGGGCGGAGGGCCATATATTTT

j_call: TRBJ2-2
v_call: TRBV7-8
d_call: TRBD2
clone_size: NA
cdr3_aa: CASSLTPGTSFTGELFF
cdr3_nt: TGTGCCAGCAGCCTGACACCCGGGACTAGCTTCACCGGGGAGCTGTTTTTT

j_call: TRBJ2-7
v_call: TRBV5-1
d_call: NA
clone_size: large
cdr3_aa: CASSFTGTNEQYF
cdr3_nt: TGCGCCAGCAGCTTCACCGGGACAAACGAGCAGTACTTC

j_call: TRBJ1-1
v_call: TRBV7-8
d_call: NA
clone_size: NA
cdr3_aa: CASSPGGTRNTEAFF
cdr3_nt: TGTGCCAGCAGCCCGGGGGGCACACGGAACACTGAAGCTTTCTTT

j_call: TRBJ1-1
v_call: TRBV6-2/TRBV6-3
d_call: NA
clone_size: NA
cdr3_aa: CASSTRRENTEAFF
cdr3_nt: TGTGCCAGCAGTACCCGGAGGGAAAACACTGAAGCTTTCTTT

j_call: TRBJ1-6
v_call: TRBV3-1/TRBV3-2
d_call: NA
clone_size: NA
cdr3_aa: CASSQRTESPLHF
cdr3_nt: TGTGCCAGCAGCCAAAGGACAGAATCACCCCTCCACTTT

j_call: TRBJ2-3
v_call: TRBV6-2/TRBV6-3
d_call: NA
clone_size: NA
cdr3_aa: CASSYWDSNPDTQYF
cdr3_nt: TGTGCCAGCAGTTACTGGGACTCCAACCCTGATACGCAGTATTTT

j_call: TRBJ2-7
v_call: TRBV6-5
d_call: NA
clone_size: NA
cdr3_aa: CASRRGQSSYEQYF
cdr3_nt: TGTGCCAGCAGACGCGGACAGAGCTCCTACGAGCAGTACTTC

j_call: TRBJ2-7
v_call: TRBV4-3
d_call: TRBD1
clone_size: NA
cdr3_aa: CASSLGTGVYEQYF
cdr3_nt: TGCGCCAGCAGCCTCGGGACAGGGGTCTACGAGCAGTACTTC

j_call: TRBJ2-5
v_call: TRBV7-2
d_call: TRBD1
clone_size: once
cdr3_aa: CASSPYGQGETQYF
cdr3_nt: TGTGCCAGCAGCCCATACGGACAGGGGGAGACCCAGTACTTC

j_call: TRBJ1-1
v_call: TRBV28
d_call: NA
clone_size: NA
cdr3_aa: CASSLSPDRVRTEAFF
cdr3_nt: TGTGCCAGCAGTTTATCCCCGGACAGAGTGCGGACTGAAGCTTTCTTT

j_call: TRBJ2-5
v_call: TRBV6-5
d_call: TRBD1
clone_size: NA
cdr3_aa: CASRTLTGGRTQYF
cdr3_nt: TGTGCCAGCAGGACATTGACAGGGGGCCGGACCCAGTACTTC

j_call: TRBJ2-1
v_call: TRBV28
d_call: TRBD1
clone_size: NA
cdr3_aa: CASISGGASYNEQFF
cdr3_nt: TGTGCCAGCATCTCAGGGGGCGCATCCTACAATGAGCAGTTCTTC

j_call: TRBJ2-5
v_call: TRBV5-1
d_call: TRBD2
clone_size: once
cdr3_aa: CASSSLGIRGRGQTQYF
cdr3_nt: TGCGCCAGCAGCTCCCTAGGTATTCGCGGGAGGGGGCAGACCCAGTACTTC

j_call: TRBJ2-1
v_call: TRBV11-1
d_call: NA
clone_size: NA
cdr3_aa: CASSQRGLGFDEQFF
cdr3_nt: TGTGCTAGCAGCCAAAGGGGGTTAGGGTTCGATGAGCAGTTCTTC

j_call: TRBJ1-6
v_call: TRBV6-5
d_call: TRBD1
clone_size: NA
cdr3_aa: CASKTGMVFSPLHF
cdr3_nt: TGTGCCAGCAAGACAGGGATGGTCTTCTCACCCCTCCACTTT

j_call: TRBJ2-3
v_call: TRBV6-6
d_call: TRBD2
clone_size: NA
cdr3_aa: CASSRTSPATQYF
cdr3_nt: TGTGCCAGCAGCAGGACTAGCCCCGCCACGCAGTATTTT

j_call: TRBJ2-5
v_call: TRBV12-3/TRBV12-4
d_call: NA
clone_size: NA
cdr3_aa: CATGLQETQYF
cdr3_nt: TGTGCCACCGGGTTACAAGAGACCCAGTACTTC

j_call: TRBJ2-5
v_call: TRBV27
d_call: TRBD1
clone_size: NA
cdr3_aa: CASSPRTGWRRETQYF
cdr3_nt: TGTGCCAGCAGTCCACGGACAGGGTGGAGGAGAGAGACCCAGTACTTC

j_call: TRBJ1-6
v_call: TRBV19
d_call: NA
clone_size: NA
cdr3_aa: CASSTVGSSYNSPLHF
cdr3_nt: TGTGCCAGTAGTACCGTGGGGAGCTCCTATAATTCACCCCTCCACTTT

j_call: TRBJ2-3
v_call: TRBV7-3
d_call: TRBD1
clone_size: NA
cdr3_aa: CASSPQGAPLYF
cdr3_nt: TGTGCCAGCAGCCCACAGGGGGCGCCTTTGTATTTT

j_call: TRBJ1-1
v_call: TRBV6-5
d_call: NA
clone_size: NA
cdr3_aa: CASSQTWQNTEAFF
cdr3_nt: TGTGCCAGCAGTCAAACGTGGCAGAACACTGAAGCTTTCTTT

j_call: TRBJ2-5
v_call: TRBV2
d_call: TRBD1
clone_size: NA
cdr3_aa: CASSRQGRRETQYF
cdr3_nt: TGTGCCAGCAGTAGACAGGGGCGAAGAGAGACCCAGTACTTC

j_call: TRBJ2-1
v_call: TRBV4-3
d_call: NA
clone_size: NA
cdr3_aa: CASSQVQIPYNEQFF
cdr3_nt: TGCGCCAGCAGCCAAGTACAGATCCCCTACAATGAGCAGTTCTTC

j_call: TRBJ2-1
v_call: TRBV7-9
d_call: NA
clone_size: NA
cdr3_aa: CASSPEARGQFF
cdr3_nt: TGTGCCAGCAGCCCCGAGGCTCGGGGGCAGTTCTTC

j_call: TRBJ1-1
v_call: TRBV7-9
d_call: NA
clone_size: NA
cdr3_aa: CASSLPRLNTEAFF
cdr3_nt: TGTGCCAGCAGCTTACCGCGGCTGAACACTGAAGCTTTCTTT

j_call: TRBJ1-6
v_call: TRBV6-6
d_call: TRBD1
clone_size: NA
cdr3_aa: CASSFGTGDNSPLHF
cdr3_nt: TGTGCCAGCAGTTTTGGGACAGGGGATAATTCACCCCTCCACTTT

j_call: TRBJ2-7
v_call: TRBV9
d_call: TRBD2
clone_size: NA
cdr3_aa: CASSLSLAGGYEQYF
cdr3_nt: TGTGCCAGCAGCTTGTCCCTAGCGGGAGGTTACGAGCAGTACTTC

j_call: TRBJ2-7
v_call: TRBV5-1
d_call: TRBD1
clone_size: NA
cdr3_aa: CASSRSGTGSMNEQYF
cdr3_nt: TGCGCCAGCAGCCGATCAGGGACAGGGTCGATGAACGAGCAGTACTTC

j_call: TRBJ2-3
v_call: TRBV14
d_call: TRBD2
clone_size: NA
cdr3_aa: CASSQLRLALSTDTQYF
cdr3_nt: TGTGCCAGCAGCCAACTCCGACTAGCGCTTAGCACAGATACGCAGTATTTT

j_call: TRBJ2-1
v_call: TRBV11-2
d_call: NA
clone_size: NA
cdr3_aa: CASSLRTPSSYNEQFF
cdr3_nt: TGTGCCAGCAGCCTCAGGACTCCGAGCTCCTACAATGAGCAGTTCTTC

j_call: TRBJ2-5
v_call: TRBV20-1
d_call: NA
clone_size: NA
cdr3_aa: CSSTWVRAQYF
cdr3_nt: TGCAGCTCGACTTGGGTTCGGGCCCAGTACTTC

j_call: TRBJ1-1
v_call: TRBV5-1
d_call: NA
clone_size: once
cdr3_aa: CASSSRTAPMNTEAFF
cdr3_nt: TGCGCCAGCAGCTCGAGAACAGCACCCATGAACACTGAAGCTTTCTTT

j_call: TRBJ1-5
v_call: TRBV7-2
d_call: NA
clone_size: NA
cdr3_aa: CASRFSALGFNQPQHF
cdr3_nt: TGTGCCAGCAGGTTTAGCGCTCTCGGCTTCAATCAGCCCCAGCATTTT

j_call: TRBJ2-1
v_call: TRBV9
d_call: TRBD2
clone_size: once
cdr3_aa: CASSVESGRTYEQFF
cdr3_nt: TGTGCCAGCAGCGTAGAAAGCGGGAGAACGTATGAGCAGTTCTTC

j_call: TRBJ1-2
v_call: TRBV12-3/TRBV12-4
d_call: TRBD1
clone_size: NA
cdr3_aa: CASSSTGNYGYTF
cdr3_nt: TGTGCCAGCAGCTCGACAGGGAACTATGGCTACACCTTC

j_call: TRBJ2-2
v_call: TRBV7-6
d_call: TRBD1
clone_size: NA
cdr3_aa: CASSLVRGPGELFF
cdr3_nt: TGTGCCAGCAGCTTAGTCAGGGGGCCCGGGGAGCTGTTTTTT

j_call: TRBJ2-7
v_call: TRBV28
d_call: NA
clone_size: NA
cdr3_aa: CASTGVGGASYEQYF
cdr3_nt: TGTGCCAGTACGGGAGTGGGGGGGGCATCCTACGAGCAGTACTTC

j_call: TRBJ2-1
v_call: TRBV18
d_call: NA
clone_size: NA
cdr3_aa: CASSPPGGRSYNEQFF
cdr3_nt: TGTGCCAGCTCACCACCAGGAGGGAGGTCCTACAATGAGCAGTTCTTC

j_call: TRBJ2-1
v_call: TRBV7-2
d_call: TRBD2
clone_size: NA
cdr3_aa: CASSSPRGLAGGPNEQFF
cdr3_nt: TGTGCCAGCAGCTCACCCCGGGGACTAGCGGGGGGGCCAAATGAGCAGTTCTTC

j_call: TRBJ2-2
v_call: TRBV7-8
d_call: TRBD1
clone_size: few
cdr3_aa: CASSLARRGLGTGELFF
cdr3_nt: TGTGCCAGCAGCTTAGCGCGCAGGGGGCTAGGGACCGGGGAGCTGTTTTTT

j_call: TRBJ2-1
v_call: TRBV24-1
d_call: NA
clone_size: NA
cdr3_aa: CATSDLEGGAYNEQFF
cdr3_nt: TGTGCCACCAGTGACCTCGAGGGCGGGGCCTACAATGAGCAGTTCTTC

j_call: TRBJ2-6
v_call: TRBV27
d_call: NA
clone_size: NA
cdr3_aa: CASSLIRNSGANVLTF
cdr3_nt: TGTGCCAGCAGTTTGATCAGGAACTCTGGGGCCAACGTCCTGACTTTC

j_call: TRBJ2-4
v_call: TRBV28
d_call: TRBD1
clone_size: NA
cdr3_aa: CASSLTWTGGSTFLAKNIQYF
cdr3_nt: TGTGCCAGCAGTTTAACCTGGACAGGGGGCTCGACTTTCCTAGCCAAAAACATTCAGTACTTC

j_call: TRBJ2-7
v_call: TRBV12-3/TRBV12-4
d_call: NA
clone_size: NA
cdr3_aa: CASSPDSSYEQYF
cdr3_nt: TGTGCCAGCAGCCCCGACAGCTCCTACGAGCAGTACTTC

j_call: TRBJ1-1
v_call: TRBV5-4
d_call: NA
clone_size: NA
cdr3_aa: CASSLAGHTTEAFF
cdr3_nt: TGTGCCAGCAGCTTGGCGGGACACACCACTGAAGCTTTCTTT